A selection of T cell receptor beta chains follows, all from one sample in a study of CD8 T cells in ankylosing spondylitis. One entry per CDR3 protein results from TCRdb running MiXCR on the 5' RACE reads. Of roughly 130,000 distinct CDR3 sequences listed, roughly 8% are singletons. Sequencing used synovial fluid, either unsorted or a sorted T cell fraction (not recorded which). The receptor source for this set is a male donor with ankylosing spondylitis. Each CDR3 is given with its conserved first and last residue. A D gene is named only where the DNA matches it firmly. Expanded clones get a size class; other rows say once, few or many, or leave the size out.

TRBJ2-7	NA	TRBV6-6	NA	TGTGCCAGCAGTCTGATCTCCTACGAGCAGTACTTC	CASSLISYEQYF
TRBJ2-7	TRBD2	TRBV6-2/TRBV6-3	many	TGTGCCAGCAGTTACTCGGCTAGCGGGAGGATCTACGAGCAGTACTTC	CASSYSASGRIYEQYF
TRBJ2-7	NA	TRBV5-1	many	TGCGCCAGCAGCTTGGGGAGGTTAACGGACGAGCAGTACTTC	CASSLGRLTDEQYF
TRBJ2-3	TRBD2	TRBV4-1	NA	TGCGCCAGCAGCCAAGGACTAGCGGGAGGCACAGATACGCAGTATTTT	CASSQGLAGGTDTQYF
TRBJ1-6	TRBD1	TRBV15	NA	TGTGCCACCAGCAGAGATACAGGGGACAGGGGATCACCCCTCCACTTT	CATSRDTGDRGSPLHF
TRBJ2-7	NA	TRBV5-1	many	TGCGCCAGCAGTTTTATACCAGGGACGGCCTCCGAGCAGTACTTC	CASSFIPGTASEQYF
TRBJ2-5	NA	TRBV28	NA	TGTGCCAGCAGTTTAGGGCCGCTCCAAGAGACCCAGTACTTC	CASSLGPLQETQYF
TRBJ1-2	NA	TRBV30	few	TGTGCCTGGAGTGCTGAAAGGGATTACTATGGCTACACCTTC	CAWSAERDYYGYTF
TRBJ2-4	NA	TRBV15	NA	TGTGCCACCAGCAGCCCCGCGTCGGGGGACATTCAGTACTTC	CATSSPASGDIQYF
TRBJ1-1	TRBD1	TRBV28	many	TGTGCCAGCAGTTTATCCGGGGCAGGGGGCACCCGGAACACTGAAGCTTTCTTT	CASSLSGAGGTRNTEAFF
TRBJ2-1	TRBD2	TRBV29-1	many	TGCAGCGTTAGGCGGGAGGACTTCTACAATGAGCAGTTCTTC	CSVRREDFYNEQFF
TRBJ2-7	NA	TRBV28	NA	TGTGCCAGCAAGCGAGACTCCTACGAGCAGTACTTC	CASKRDSYEQYF
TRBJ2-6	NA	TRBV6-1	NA	TGTGCCAGCAGAGACAGGCTCCACTCTGGGGCCAACGTCCTGACTTTC	CASRDRLHSGANVLTF
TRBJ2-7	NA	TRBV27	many	TGTGCCAGCAGTCCCCAGGTAGCGAGGGTCACCGAGCAGTACTTC	CASSPQVARVTEQYF
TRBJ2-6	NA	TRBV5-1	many	TGCGCCAGCAGCTTGGGGAACTCTGGGGCCAACGTCCTGACTTTC	CASSLGNSGANVLTF
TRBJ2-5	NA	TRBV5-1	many	NA	CASSFGPGETQYF
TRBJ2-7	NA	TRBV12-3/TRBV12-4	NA	TGTGCCAGCAGTCAATGGGCCGCCTACGAGCAGTACTTC	CASSQWAAYEQYF
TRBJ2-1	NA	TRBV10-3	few	TGTGCCATCAGTGACCTTGGGTCGGGAAGGGATGAGCAGTTCTTC	CAISDLGSGRDEQFF
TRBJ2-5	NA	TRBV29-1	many	TGCAGCGTTGAATGGGGAGAAGAGACCCAGTACTTC	CSVEWGEETQYF
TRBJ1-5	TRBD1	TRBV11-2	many	TGTGCCAGCAGCCGATGGGGACAGGACGAACGGAGCAATCAGCCCCAGCATTTT	CASSRWGQDERSNQPQHF
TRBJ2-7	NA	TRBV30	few	TGTGCCTGGAGTTTCTATGGCGAGCAGTACTTC	CAWSFYGEQYF
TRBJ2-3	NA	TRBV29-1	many	TGCAGCGTTCGGGGGACTTCTCACTCGGGGGATACGCAGTATTTT	CSVRGTSHSGDTQYF
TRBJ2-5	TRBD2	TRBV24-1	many	TGTGCCACCAGTGATTTGAGGGCCGGGGGGGAGACCCAGTACTTC	CATSDLRAGGETQYF
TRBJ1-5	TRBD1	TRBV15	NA	TGTGCCACCAGACAGGGGTACAATCAGCCCCAGCATTTT	CATRQGYNQPQHF
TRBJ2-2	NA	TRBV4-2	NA	TGTGCCAGCACCGGGGGAGAGACCGGGGAGCTGTTTTTT	CASTGGETGELFF
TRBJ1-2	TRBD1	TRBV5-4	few	TGTGCCAGCAGCTTGTCCAGACAGGGGAACTATGGCTACACCTTC	CASSLSRQGNYGYTF